This entry describes one TCR beta chain. Its antigen remains undetermined. No per-base quality is available; no much larger clone lies one base away. The data were obtained in a study of blood T cell repertoires in COVID-19 (dated by TCRdb to about 2020). Study-wide context: The collaborator samples originated in the United States, Italy and Spain and spanned the acute and convalescent phases of COVID-19. The material from the prospective study consisted of cDNA or gDNA derived from T cells, B-cell-depleted T cells, or PBMCs. Deeply sampled blood TCRbeta repertoires from subjects exposed to, actively infected with, or recovered from COVID-19 were included in the dataset. The repertoires were released in a freely available public database intended as a resource for research on the immune response to SARS-CoV-2. Samples were obtained from the ongoing ImmuneRACE study (first 160 participants) and from 1,254 subjects provided by 6 global collaborators. Sample metadata almost always included a de-identified subject ID, COVID-19 status, age in years and sex. Where HLA class I and class II types were available, the types were taken from metadata supplied by the sample provider, not from assay-based typing. What the research found in general, with its limitations: The quantity of clinical and demographic metadata differed by source and by participant and was supplied without curation.

From a lookup of the germline V gene, CDR1 and CDR2 are MNHEY and SVGAGI. The CDR3 covers 10 residues, taking in both the cysteine and the phenylalanine. The only DNA kept is the CDR3, 30 bases in frame from the first base. Trimming at the junction amounts to 7 bases on V and 8 bases on J, and the germline ends lie 8 bases apart. Whole blood was collected in K2EDTA tubes by collaborating institutions according to the institutions' own protocols. Collaborator samples were shipped for TCRbeta analysis as frozen whole blood, isolated PBMCs, or DNA extracted from either sample type. The immunoSEQ Assay, a bias-controlled multiplex PCR, was used to amplify TCRbeta CDR3 regions from genomic DNA. The original methods were these. Within the assay, amplification of reference gene primers was used to estimate how many nucleated cells each sample contained. To quantify the absolute abundance of each unique TCRbeta CDR3 rearrangement, sequence reads were collapsed and filtered. For each sample, productive Simpson clonality was calculated as the square root of Simpson's diversity index over productive rearrangements. What TCRdb holds here is the immuneACCESS table cut down to in-frame rearrangements. Part of the clones is not present; checked against another copy, under half of the missing clones reflect an unresolved V gene, and the others are unexplained. That table is the source of V, J and clone size, and D and trimming were worked out from the DNA. This sample holds some 120,000 clones; roughly 88% were observed only once. The ten largest clones represent roughly 1.1% of the sample.

Sequencing was performed on peripheral blood. The sequence links TRBV6-5 to TRBJ1-2; the D gene lacks a confident call. This TCR was sampled from a woman aged 80 or over with acute or convalescent COVID-19. The CDR3: CASKEGGYTF. The bases are TGTGCCAGCAAAGAGGGAGGCTACACCTTC.